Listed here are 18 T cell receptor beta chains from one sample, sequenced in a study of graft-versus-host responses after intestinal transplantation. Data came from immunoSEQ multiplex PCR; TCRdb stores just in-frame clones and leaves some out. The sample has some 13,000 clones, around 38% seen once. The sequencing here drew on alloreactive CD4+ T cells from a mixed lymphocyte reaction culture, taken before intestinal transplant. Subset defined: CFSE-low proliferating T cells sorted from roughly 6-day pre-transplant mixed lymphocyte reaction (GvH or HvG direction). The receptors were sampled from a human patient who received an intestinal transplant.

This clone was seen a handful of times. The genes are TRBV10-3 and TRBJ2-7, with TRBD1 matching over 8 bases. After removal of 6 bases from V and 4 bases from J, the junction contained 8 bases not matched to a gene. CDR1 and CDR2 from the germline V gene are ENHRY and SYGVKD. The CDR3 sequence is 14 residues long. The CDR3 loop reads CAISSGGNKYEQYF. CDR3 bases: TGTGCCATCAGCTCAGGGGGCAACAAGTACGAGCAGTACTTC.

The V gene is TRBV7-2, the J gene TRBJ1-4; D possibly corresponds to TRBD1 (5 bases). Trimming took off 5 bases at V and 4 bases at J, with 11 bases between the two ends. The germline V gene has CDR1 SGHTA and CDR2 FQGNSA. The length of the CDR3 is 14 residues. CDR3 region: CASSNKTDNEKLFF. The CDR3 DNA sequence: TGTGCCAGCAGCAACAAGACAGATAATGAAAAACTGTTTTTT.

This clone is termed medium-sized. CDR3 sequence reads: CASSPGDSNEKLFF. CDR3 sequence (DNA): TGTGCCAGCAGCCCCGGGGACAGTAATGAAAAACTGTTTTTT. This rearrangement joins TRBV7-2 to TRBJ1-4, with TRBD1 matching over 7 bases. The germline V gene has CDR1 SGHTA and CDR2 FQGNSA. The CDR3 spans 14 residues. V gave up 5 bases and J gave up 4 bases; unmatched junction bases: 4.

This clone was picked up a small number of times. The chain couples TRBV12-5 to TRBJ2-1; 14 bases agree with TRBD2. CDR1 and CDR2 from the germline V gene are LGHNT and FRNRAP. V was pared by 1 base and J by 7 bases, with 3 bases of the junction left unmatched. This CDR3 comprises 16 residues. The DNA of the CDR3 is TGTGCTAGTGGTTTGGGGACTAGCGGGGGGAGGAATGAGCAGTTCTTC. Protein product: CASGLGTSGGRNEQFF.

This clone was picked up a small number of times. CDR3 nucleotide sequence: TGTGCCAGCAGTGGACAGGGGTTGGAGACCCAGTACTTC. It yields the protein CASSGQGLETQYF. The chain links TRBV2 to TRBJ2-5; 8 bases agree with TRBD1. Germline V lookup: CDR1 SNHLY, CDR2 FYNNEI. The CDR3 is 13 residues long. V was pared by 4 bases and J by 5 bases, with 3 bases of the junction left unmatched.

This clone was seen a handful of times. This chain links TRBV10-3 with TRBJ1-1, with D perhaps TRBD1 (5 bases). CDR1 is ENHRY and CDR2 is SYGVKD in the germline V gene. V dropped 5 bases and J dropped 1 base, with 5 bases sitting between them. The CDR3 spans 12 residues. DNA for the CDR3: TGTGCCATCAGTACAGGGAACACTGAAGCTTTCTTT. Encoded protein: CAISTGNTEAFF.

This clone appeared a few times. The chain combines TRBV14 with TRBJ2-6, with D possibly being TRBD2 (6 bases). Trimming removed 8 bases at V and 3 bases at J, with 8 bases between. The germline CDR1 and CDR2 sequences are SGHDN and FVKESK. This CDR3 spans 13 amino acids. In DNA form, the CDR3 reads TGTGCCAGCGGGGGGAGTGGGGCCAACGTCCTGACTTTC. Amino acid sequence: CASGGSGANVLTF.

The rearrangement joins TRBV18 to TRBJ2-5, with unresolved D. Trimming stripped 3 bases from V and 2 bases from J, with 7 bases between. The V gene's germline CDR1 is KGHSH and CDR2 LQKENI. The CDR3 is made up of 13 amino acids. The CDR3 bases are TGTGCCAGCTCACCCGGTGCTCAAGAGACCCAGTACTTC. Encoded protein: CASSPGAQETQYF.

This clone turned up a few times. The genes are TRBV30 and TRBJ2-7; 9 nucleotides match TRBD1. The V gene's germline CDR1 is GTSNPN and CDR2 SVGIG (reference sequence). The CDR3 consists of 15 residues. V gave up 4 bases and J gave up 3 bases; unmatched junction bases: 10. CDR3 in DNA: TGTGCCTGGAAAGGGGGACAGGGCCCTTACTACGAGCAGTACTTC. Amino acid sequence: CAWKGGQGPYYEQYF.

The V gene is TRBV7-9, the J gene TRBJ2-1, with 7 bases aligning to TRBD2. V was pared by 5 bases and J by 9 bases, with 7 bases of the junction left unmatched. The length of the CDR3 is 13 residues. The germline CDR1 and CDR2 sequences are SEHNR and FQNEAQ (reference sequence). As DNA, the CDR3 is TGTGCCAGCAGCCCATGGACTAGTAGTGAGCAGTTCTTC. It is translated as CASSPWTSSEQFF.

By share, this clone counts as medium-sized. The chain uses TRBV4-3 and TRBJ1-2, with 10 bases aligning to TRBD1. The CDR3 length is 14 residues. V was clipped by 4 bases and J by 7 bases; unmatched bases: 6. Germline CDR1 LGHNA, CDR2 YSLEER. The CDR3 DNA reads TGCGCCAGCAGCCCGACAGGGGGCGTTGGTGGCTACACCTTC. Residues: CASSPTGGVGGYTF.

Here the CDR3 reads CASSFRQGRTGELFF. The CDR3, as DNA: TGTGCCAGCAGCTTCCGACAGGGCAGGACCGGGGAGCTGTTTTTT. The chain links TRBV7-2 to TRBJ2-2; 7 bases fit TRBD1. This CDR3 region has 15 residues. Germline V gene data show CDR1 as SGHTA and CDR2 as FQGNSA. Germline trimming cut 3 bases from V and 5 bases from J; bases unmatched to any gene: 6.

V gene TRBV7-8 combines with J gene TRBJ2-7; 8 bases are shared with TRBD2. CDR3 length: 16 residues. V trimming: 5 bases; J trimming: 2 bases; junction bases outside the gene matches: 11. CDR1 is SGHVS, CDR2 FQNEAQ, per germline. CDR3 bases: TGTGCCAGCAGCCCGCGATGGAGCGGGGGAGCCTACGAGCAGTACTTC. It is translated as CASSPRWSGGAYEQYF. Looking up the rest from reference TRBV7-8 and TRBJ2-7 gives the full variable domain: GAGVSQSPRYKVAKRGQDVALRCDPISGHVSLFWYQQALGQGPEFLTYFQNEAQLDKSGLPSDRFFAERPEGSVSTLKIQRTQQEDSAVYLCASSPRWSGGAYEQYFGPGTRLTVT.

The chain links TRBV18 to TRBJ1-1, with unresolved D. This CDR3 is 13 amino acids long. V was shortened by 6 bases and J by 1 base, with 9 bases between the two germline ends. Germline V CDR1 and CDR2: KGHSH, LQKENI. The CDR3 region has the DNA TGTGCCAGCTCTACAACGGGGAACACTGAAGCTTTCTTT. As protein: CASSTTGNTEAFF.

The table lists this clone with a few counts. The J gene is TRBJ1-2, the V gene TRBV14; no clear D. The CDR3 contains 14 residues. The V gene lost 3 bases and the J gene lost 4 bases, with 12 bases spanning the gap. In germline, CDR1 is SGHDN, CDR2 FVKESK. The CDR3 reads CASSQGSVTYGYTF. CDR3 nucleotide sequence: TGTGCCAGCAGCCAGGGCAGTGTCACCTATGGCTACACCTTC.

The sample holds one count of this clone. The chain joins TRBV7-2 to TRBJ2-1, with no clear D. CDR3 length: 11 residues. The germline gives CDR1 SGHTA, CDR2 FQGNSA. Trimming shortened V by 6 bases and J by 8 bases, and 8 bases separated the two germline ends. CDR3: CASRARYEQFF. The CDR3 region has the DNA TGTGCCAGCAGGGCTAGATATGAGCAGTTCTTC.

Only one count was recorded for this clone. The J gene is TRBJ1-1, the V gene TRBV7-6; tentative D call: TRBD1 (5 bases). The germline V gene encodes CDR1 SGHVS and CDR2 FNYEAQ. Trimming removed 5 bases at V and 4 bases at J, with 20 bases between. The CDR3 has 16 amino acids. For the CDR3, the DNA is TGTGCCAGCAGCCCTAGTCGGACAAATGCCGCCACTGAAGCTTTCTTT. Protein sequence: CASSPSRTNAATEAFF.

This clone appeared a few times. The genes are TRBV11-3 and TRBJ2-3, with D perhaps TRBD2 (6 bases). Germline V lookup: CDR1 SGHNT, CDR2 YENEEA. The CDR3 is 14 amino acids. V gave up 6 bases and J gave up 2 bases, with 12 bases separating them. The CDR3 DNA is TGTGCCAGCAGGATACTAGCTTCCACAGATACGCAGTATTTT. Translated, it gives CASRILASTDTQYF.